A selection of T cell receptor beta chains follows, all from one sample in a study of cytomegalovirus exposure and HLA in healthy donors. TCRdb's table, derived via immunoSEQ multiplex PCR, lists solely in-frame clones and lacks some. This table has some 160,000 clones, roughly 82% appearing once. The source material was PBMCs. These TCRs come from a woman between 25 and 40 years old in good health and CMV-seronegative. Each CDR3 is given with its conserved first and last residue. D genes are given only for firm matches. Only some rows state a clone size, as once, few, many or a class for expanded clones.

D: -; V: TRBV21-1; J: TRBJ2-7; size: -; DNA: TGTGCCAGCCCCATTATAGGACATCGGAATACCTACGAGCAGTACTTC; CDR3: CASPIIGHRNTYEQYF
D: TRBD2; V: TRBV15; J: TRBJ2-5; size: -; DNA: TGTGCCACCAGCAGGCCGGGGGAGGGAGAGACCCAGTACTTC; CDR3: CATSRPGEGETQYF
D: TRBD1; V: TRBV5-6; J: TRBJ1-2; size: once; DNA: TGTGCCAGCAGCTCGCCTGGGACAGGGTATATGTTAGGCTATGGCTACACCTTC; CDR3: CASSSPGTGYMLGYGYTF
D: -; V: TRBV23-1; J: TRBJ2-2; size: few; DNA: TGCGTCAGCAGTCAATCTCTTCAGGGCTGTACCGGGGAGCTGTTTTTT; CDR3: CVSSQSLQGCTGELFF
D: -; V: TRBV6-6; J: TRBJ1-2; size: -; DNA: TGTGCCAGCAGTTACGGAGGGAGCTATGGCTACACCTTC; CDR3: CASSYGGSYGYTF
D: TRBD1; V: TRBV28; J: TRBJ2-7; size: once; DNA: TGTGCCAGCAGAACCACAGGGGGCGCCCCCTACGAGCAGTACTTC; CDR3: CASRTTGGAPYEQYF
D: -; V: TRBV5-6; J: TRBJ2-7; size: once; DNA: TGTGCCAGCAGCTTCCCCGCCAGGGGAATCTACGAGCAGTACTTC; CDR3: CASSFPARGIYEQYF
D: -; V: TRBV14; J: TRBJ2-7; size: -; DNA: TGTGCCAGCAGCCTCTCTGGAGGGGGCACATACGAGCAGTACTTC; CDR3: CASSLSGGGTYEQYF
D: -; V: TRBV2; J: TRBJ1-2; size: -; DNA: TGTGCCAGCAGCAGGGGTAACTATGGCTACACCTTC; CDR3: CASSRGNYGYTF
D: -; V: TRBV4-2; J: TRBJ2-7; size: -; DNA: TGTGCCAGCAGCCAGATGGGAGGGGGGATCTCCTACGAGCAGTACTTC; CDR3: CASSQMGGGISYEQYF
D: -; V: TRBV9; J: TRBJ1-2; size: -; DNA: TGTGCCAGCAGCGCAAACTATGGCTACACCTTC; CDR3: CASSANYGYTF
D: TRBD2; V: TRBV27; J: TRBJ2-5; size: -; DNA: TGTGCCAGCAGTTCACGACTAGCGGGAGGGGAGACCCAGTACTTC; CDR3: CASSSRLAGGETQYF
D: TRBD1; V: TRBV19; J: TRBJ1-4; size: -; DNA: TGTGCCACCTCGGACAGGGGAGGAGAAAAACTGTTTTTT; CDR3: CATSDRGGEKLFF
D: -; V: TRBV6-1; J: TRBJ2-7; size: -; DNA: TGTGCCAGCAGTGGAGGATTAGACCACCTCGAGCAGTACTTC; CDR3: CASSGGLDHLEQYF
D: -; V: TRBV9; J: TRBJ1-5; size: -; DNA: TGTGCCAGCAGCGTCGGAGGACAGTTCAATCAGCCCCAGCATTTT; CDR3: CASSVGGQFNQPQHF
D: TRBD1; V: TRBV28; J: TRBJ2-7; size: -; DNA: TGTGCCAGCAGTCTACCCGGGACAGGGAACTACGAGCAGTACTTC; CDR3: CASSLPGTGNYEQYF
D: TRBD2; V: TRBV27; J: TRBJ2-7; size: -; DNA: TGTGCCAGCAGTCTACGCGGGGGGACAAACGAGCAGTACTTC; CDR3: CASSLRGGTNEQYF
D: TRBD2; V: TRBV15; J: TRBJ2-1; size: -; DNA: TGTGCCACCAGCAGGGGAATAGCGGGGGGCAGTGAGCAGTTCTTC; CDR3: CATSRGIAGGSEQFF
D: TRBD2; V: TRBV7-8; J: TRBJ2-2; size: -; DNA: TGTGCCAGCAGCACCCCCCTACTAGCGACGGACACCGGGGAGCTGTTTTTT; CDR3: CASSTPLLATDTGELFF
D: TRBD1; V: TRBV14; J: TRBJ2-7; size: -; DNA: TGTGCCAGCAGCCAAAGGGAACAGGGGAACGAGCAGTACTTC; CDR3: CASSQREQGNEQYF
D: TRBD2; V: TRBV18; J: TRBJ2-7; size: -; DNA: TGTGCCAGCTCCCTTACTAGCGGGGTCTCCTACGAGCAGTACTTC; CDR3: CASSLTSGVSYEQYF
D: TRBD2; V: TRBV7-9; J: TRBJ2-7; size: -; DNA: TGTGCCAGCAGCCAGGGACTATTGATTTACGAGCAGTACTTC; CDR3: CASSQGLLIYEQYF
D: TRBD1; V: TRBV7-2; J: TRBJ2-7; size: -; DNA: TGTGCCAGCAGCTTTTCGGGACAGATCTACGAGCAGTACTTC; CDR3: CASSFSGQIYEQYF
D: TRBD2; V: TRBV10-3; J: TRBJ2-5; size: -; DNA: TGTGCCATCAGCGCGGGGGGGGATTTGGGGGAGACCCAGTACTTC; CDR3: CAISAGGDLGETQYF
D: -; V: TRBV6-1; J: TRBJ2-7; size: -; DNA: TGTGCCAGCCGTTCGGGGACCTACGAGCAGTACTTC; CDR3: CASRSGTYEQYF
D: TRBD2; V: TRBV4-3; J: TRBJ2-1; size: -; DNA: TGCGCCAGCAGCCACGACCCCTGGACTAGCGGCTCCTACAATGAGCAGTTCTTC; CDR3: CASSHDPWTSGSYNEQFF
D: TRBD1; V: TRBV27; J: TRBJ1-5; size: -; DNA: TGTGCCAGCAGTCCATTAGACAGGGGGCCACTTAGCAATCAGCCCCAGCATTTT; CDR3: CASSPLDRGPLSNQPQHF
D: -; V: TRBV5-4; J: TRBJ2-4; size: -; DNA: TGTGCCAGCAGCTTGTATACATCGAGGAGCAAAAACATTCAGTACTTC; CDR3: CASSLYTSRSKNIQYF
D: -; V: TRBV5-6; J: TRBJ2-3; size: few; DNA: TGTGCCAGCAGCTTCGGGACTGACACAGATACGCAGTATTTT; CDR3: CASSFGTDTDTQYF